Below, 7 T cell receptor beta chains from the same sample are listed, as sequenced in a study of cytomegalovirus exposure and HLA in healthy donors. A multiplex PCR was run with 60 Vbeta primers and 13 Jbeta primers. Assay: immunoSEQ multiplex PCR; the TCRdb copy retains only in-frame clones and omits some. Seen here are about 160,000 clones, approximately 80% observed once, and the top ten hold roughly 4.4%. Material: PBMCs. The receptor source for this set is a man between 25 and 39 years old in good health and CMV-seronegative.

The V and J genes are TRBV19 and TRBJ1-1, with D maybe TRBD1 (6 bases). CDR1 is LNHDA, CDR2 SQIVND, per germline (reference sequence). The V end lost 3 bases, the J end lost 4 bases, and 18 bases lay between the germline ends. The CDR3 extends over 16 amino acids. The CDR3 sequence: CASSISTGGAGTEAFF. DNA for the CDR3: TGTGCCAGTAGTATCTCCACCGGGGGGGCAGGCACTGAAGCTTTCTTT. Based on the CDR3 plus reference TRBV19 and TRBJ1-1, the full variable domain is DGGITQSPKYLFRKEGQNVTLSCEQNLNHDAMYWYRQDPGQGLRLIYYSQIVNDFQKGDIAEGYSVSREKKESFPLTVTSAQKNPTAFYLCASSISTGGAGTEAFFGQGTRLTVV.

The table lists this clone with a count of one. Other nucleotide sequences in the sample specify the same CDR3. The V call is TRBV5-1, the J call TRBJ2-7; the D is unclear. V lost 4 bases and J 5 bases, leaving 10 bases between the germline ends. The CDR3 sequence is 12 residues long. Germline lookup yields CDR1 SGHRS and CDR2 YFSETQ. The CDR3 reads CASSPERDEQYF. CDR3 DNA: TGCGCCAGCAGCCCGGAACGGGACGAGCAGTACTTC.

The rearrangement links TRBV25-1 to TRBJ1-1; the D gene is possibly TRBD1 (6 bases). Trimming took off 3 bases at V and 5 bases at J, with 10 bases between the two ends. In germline, CDR1 is MGHDK, CDR2 SYGVNS. This CDR3 is built from 13 residues. CDR3 residues: CASSDRGGTEAFF. CDR3 coding DNA: TGTGCCAGCAGTGACAGGGGAGGGACTGAAGCTTTCTTT.

V usage is TRBV6-5 and J usage is TRBJ2-1; perhaps TRBD2 as D (5 bases). Between the trimmed V and J ends, which lost 4 bases and 15 bases, there was a span of 25 bases. CDR3 size: 15 residues. The germline V gene has CDR1 MNHEY and CDR2 SVGAGI. CDR3 region: CASSSLGKPTVIWFF. Here the CDR3 DNA reads TGTGCCAGCAGTTCCCTCGGGAAGCCTACGGTAATATGGTTCTTC.

This clone was detected only once. The chain couples TRBV12-5 to TRBJ2-1; TRBD1 matches at 9 bases. The V and J ends lost 1 base and 0 bases, in that order; junction bases with no gene match: 1. This CDR3 is 16 amino acids long. The germline V gene has CDR1 LGHNT and CDR2 FRNRAP. CDR3 DNA: TGTGCTAGTGGTTTGGGGACAGGGGACTCCTACAATGAGCAGTTCTTC. Its protein is CASGLGTGDSYNEQFF.

This clone was picked up a small number of times. This rearrangement joins TRBV29-1 to TRBJ1-1, with 8 bases matching TRBD1. Germline V gene data show CDR1 as SQVTM and CDR2 as ANQGSEA. V shed 2 bases, J shed 5 bases, and the junction held 1 base outside the gene matches. CDR3 size: 12 residues. The CDR3 sequence: CSVEQGATEAFF. CDR3 nucleotide sequence: TGCAGCGTTGAACAGGGGGCGACTGAAGCTTTCTTT.

This rearrangement joins TRBV29-1 to TRBJ1-1, with D possibly being TRBD1 (5 bases). CDR3 length: 13 amino acids. Germline V gives CDR1 SQVTM, CDR2 ANQGSEA. V lost 6 bases to trimming and J lost 6 bases, with 17 bases between them. The CDR3 loop reads CSVPQGLGAEAFF. CDR3 sequence (DNA): TGCAGCGTCCCGCAGGGTCTAGGGGCTGAAGCTTTCTTT.